The present entry profiles one T cell receptor (beta chain) with its context. This may stem from a read error, because a much larger clone lies one nucleotide away. The sample comes from a study of type 1 regulatory T cells. The overall study: An in vitro protocol generated T-allo10, a Tr1-enriched, alloantigen-specific CD4 T cell product.

Using its own MiXCR run on the reads, TCRdb lists one record per CDR3 protein. The repertoire includes 75,000 to 100,000 distinct CDR3 sequences, 25% to 40% of them detected once, and about 2.4% sits in the top ten. Germline-derived CDR1 and CDR2 are SGHKS and YYEKEE (reference sequence). CDR3 length: 13 amino acids. This clonotype originated in a human donor in good health. The V call is TRBV5-5, the J call TRBJ1-2, with unresolved D. Sequencing was performed on CD4+ T cells, either the whole sample or a sorted fraction (not recorded which). This CDR3 reads CASSLDRPYGYAF. CDR3 nucleotide sequence: TGTGCCAGCAGCTTGGACAGACCCTATGGCTACGCCTTC.